The 18 T cell receptor beta chains listed next were all sequenced from one sample in a study of blood T cell repertoires in COVID-19. Assay: immunoSEQ multiplex PCR; the TCRdb copy retains only in-frame clones and omits some. Among over 110,000 clones listed, over 75% were seen once. Sequenced: PBMCs or T cells enriched from blood (not recorded which). The receptors originated from a man aged 50 to 59 in a cohort exposed to, infected with or recovered from COVID-19 (not recorded which).

The chain carries TRBV19 and TRBJ1-1; D not resolved. Germline assignment: CDR1 LNHDA and CDR2 SQIVND (reference sequence). The CDR3 covers 15 residues. The V gene lost 2 bases and the J gene lost 4 bases, with 14 bases spanning the gap. CDR3 sequence: CASSISGSGSTEAFF. For the CDR3, the DNA is TGTGCCAGTAGTATATCGGGGTCGGGGAGCACTGAAGCTTTCTTT.

The V call is TRBV20-1, the J call TRBJ1-1; TRBD1 matches at 10 bases. The CDR3 runs 11 residues. Looked up from germline, CDR1 is DFQATT and CDR2 is SNEGSKA (reference sequence). Trimming removed 3 bases from V and 12 bases from J; junction bases left unmatched: 4. Written as DNA, the CDR3 is TGCAGTGCTAGGGGACAGGGGATAACTTTCTTT. This encodes CSARGQGITFF.

The gene calls are TRBV28 and TRBJ2-7; TRBD2 aligns across 7 bases. CDR1 is MDHEN and CDR2 is SYDVKM in the germline V gene. The J segment lost 3 bases and the V segment lost 2 bases, leaving 7 bases of the junction unmatched. This CDR3 contains 15 residues. CDR3 region: CASSLGSSGYYEQYF. CDR3 nucleotide sequence: TGTGCCAGCAGTTTAGGTAGTAGCGGGTACTACGAGCAGTACTTC. The complete variable domain, with remaining parts taken from reference TRBV28 and TRBJ2-7, reads DVKVTQSSRYLVKRTGEKVFLECVQDMDHENMFWYRQDPGLGLRLIYFSYDVKMKEKGDIPEGYSVSREKKERFSLILESASTNQTSMYLCASSLGSSGYYEQYFGPGTRLTVT.

This clone was picked up a small number of times. V usage is TRBV6-5 and J usage is TRBJ2-1, with 9 bases that match TRBD2. The CDR3 has 15 residues. Germline assignment: CDR1 MNHEY and CDR2 SVGAGI. With V trimmed by 4 bases and J by 10 bases, 11 bases remained unmatched. Written as DNA, the CDR3 is TGTGCCAGCAGTTCCGACGGGACTAGCTTATGGGAGCAGTTCTTC. Protein: CASSSDGTSLWEQFF.

The rearrangement uses TRBV28 and TRBJ1-5; D not certain. Trimming shortened V by 0 bases and J by 0 bases, and 15 bases separated the two germline ends. Germline V gene sequence: CDR1 MDHEN, CDR2 SYDVKM. The CDR3 consists of 18 residues. The CDR3 region has the DNA TGTGCCAGCAGTTTATGGAGTTTGCAGGTGAATAGCAATCAGCCCCAGCATTTT. Residues: CASSLWSLQVNSNQPQHF.

The gene calls are TRBV15 and TRBJ1-6; D not resolved. The germline V and J ends were trimmed by 0 bases and 13 bases, with 10 bases remaining between them. Germline lookup yields CDR1 LNHNV and CDR2 YYDKDF (reference sequence). There are 13 residues in the CDR3. The CDR3 sequence is CATSREAGPPLHF. The CDR3 DNA sequence: TGTGCCACCAGCAGAGAAGCGGGCCCGCCCCTCCACTTT.

This chain joins TRBV19 and TRBJ1-1; D remains unclear. The CDR3 loop spans 15 amino acids. With 1 base removed from V and 7 bases from J, the gap between germline ends came to 16 bases. The germline V gene encodes CDR1 LNHDA and CDR2 SQIVND (reference sequence). The CDR3 here is CASSIGSSGRNEAFF. As DNA, the CDR3 is TGTGCCAGTAGTATAGGTTCGTCGGGGAGGAATGAAGCTTTCTTT.

This clone was picked up a small number of times. The rearrangement uses TRBV6-5 and TRBJ1-6, with 7 bases lining up with TRBD1. Germline loops: CDR1 MNHEY, CDR2 SVGAGI. The ends lost 6 bases at V and 7 bases at J; junction bases unmatched: 9. The CDR3 is 15 residues long. CDR3 region: CASRTGTDSNSPLHF. CDR3 nucleotide sequence: TGTGCCAGCAGAACCGGGACAGATTCAAATTCACCCCTCCACTTT.

The V gene is TRBV4-2, the J gene TRBJ1-4; 10 nucleotides match TRBD1. This CDR3 has 16 residues. Germline values: CDR1 LGHNA, CDR2 YNFKEQ. V was pared by 4 bases and J by 8 bases, with 10 bases of the junction left unmatched. Written as DNA, the CDR3 is TGTGCCAGCAGCCCCCGTCCCGGGACAGGGGAAGAAAAACTGTTTTTT. Translating it yields CASSPRPGTGEEKLFF.

The gene calls are TRBV9 and TRBJ1-1, with 9 positions matching TRBD1. From germline, CDR1 is SGDLS and CDR2 YYNGEE. CDR3 length: 16 amino acids. With 4 bases clipped from V and 3 bases from J, the junction kept 10 bases outside the gene matches. Here the CDR3 DNA reads TGTGCCAGCAGCCCAGGGAGGGACAGGGACGACACTGAAGCTTTCTTT. Its translation is CASSPGRDRDDTEAFF.

This clone was seen just once. The gene calls are TRBV6-2 or TRBV6-3 and TRBJ2-5, with TRBD2 identical over 10 bases. V shed 2 bases, J shed 2 bases, and the junction held 5 bases outside the gene matches. The CDR3 contains 16 residues. The germline CDR1 and CDR2 sequences are MNHEY and SVGEGT. The CDR3 region has the DNA TGTGCCAGCAGTTACGGGCCAGCGGGGGGGCAAGAGACCCAGTACTTC. The encoded protein is CASSYGPAGGQETQYF.

The V gene is TRBV27, the J gene TRBJ2-7, with TRBD2 matching 11 bases. The germline CDR1 and CDR2 sequences are MNHEY and SMNVEV (reference sequence). The CDR3 covers 12 residues. V lost 8 bases to trimming and J lost 7 bases; unmatched junction nucleotides: 4. The CDR3 here is CASRGLAEEQYF. The DNA of the CDR3 is TGTGCCAGCCGGGGACTAGCGGAGGAGCAGTACTTC.

The J gene is TRBJ2-5, the V gene TRBV7-6, with D possibly TRBD1 on 6 matching bases. The germline V gene has CDR1 SGHVS and CDR2 FNYEAQ. The CDR3 has 15 residues. The V gene lost 7 bases and the J gene lost 4 bases, with 19 bases spanning the gap. CDR3: CASNPIRGLGETQYF. In DNA form, the CDR3 reads TGTGCCAGCAACCCCATCAGGGGTTTGGGAGAGACCCAGTACTTC.

The J gene is TRBJ2-2, the V gene TRBV5-1; D gene ambiguous. Trimming shortened V by 5 bases and J by 7 bases, and 9 bases separated the two germline ends. Per germline, CDR1 SGHRS and CDR2 YFSETQ. This CDR3 has 12 residues. The CDR3: CASSYTIGELFF. CDR3 nucleotides: TGCGCCAGCAGTTACACAATCGGGGAGCTGTTTTTT.

The V gene is TRBV27, the J gene TRBJ1-6; 8 nucleotides match TRBD1. The CDR3 covers 14 residues. Germline lookup yields CDR1 MNHEY and CDR2 SMNVEV (reference sequence). Losses at the gene ends were 6 bases for V and 10 bases for J; bases not matched to a gene: 8. The CDR3 DNA reads as TGTGCCAGCAGGCTCCAGGGGGCTCAGTCACCCCTCCACTTT. Its translation: CASRLQGAQSPLHF.

This rearrangement joins TRBV9 to TRBJ1-5; 8 nucleotides match TRBD1. The CDR3 extends over 15 amino acids. Germline V lookup: CDR1 SGDLS, CDR2 YYNGEE. V lost 4 bases and J lost 0; bases outside the gene matches: 3. CDR3 sequence: CASSRTGNSNQPQHF. DNA of the CDR3: TGTGCCAGCAGCCGGACAGGGAATAGCAATCAGCCCCAGCATTTT.

The chain has TRBV12-3 or TRBV12-4 and TRBJ1-2; D is ambiguous. The CDR3 is 11 residues long. Trimming pared 4 bases from V and 8 bases from J, leaving 8 bases between. The CDR3 DNA reads as TGTGCCAGCAGTTGGGCCCGCGGCTACACCTTC. It yields the protein CASSWARGYTF.

V is TRBV7-9 and J is TRBJ2-1; 9 bases agree with TRBD1. Germline CDR1 SEHNR, CDR2 FQNEAQ (reference sequence). The CDR3 is 12 residues long. Trimming took 5 bases from V and 14 from J; bases not matched to a gene: 7. The CDR3, as DNA: TGTGCCAGCAGCCCAACAGGGGGCTGGAAGTTCTTC. This encodes CASSPTGGWKFF.